This TCR beta chain was recovered during a study of T-cell memory formation after mild COVID-19. Study context: In these data, TCR clusters were largely donor specific.

Study-wide findings and caveats: Clones shrinking from day 15 to 85 showed even CD4/CD8 mixes; later expanders tilted CD4+. CD4+ contracting clones lay mainly in CM and EM, CD8+ ones in EMRA. Day 37-peaking second-wave clones had unconfirmed SARS-CoV-2 specificity.

The CDR3 length is 14 residues. V was shortened by 3 bases and J by 4 bases, with 12 bases between the two germline ends. TCRdb reanalysed the 5' RACE reads using MiXCR and keeps one entry per CDR3 protein. The table shows roughly 130,000 distinct CDR3 sequences, with 16% occurring only once. On this clonotype: The antigen is unknown.

The receptor's source is an adult woman who had mild COVID-19 (a few samples of this study predate the infection). Cell type and time point are not known. The sequenced sample was PBMCs or a T cell subset sorted from them (not recorded which). This chain uses TRBV12-3 or TRBV12-4 with TRBJ1-1; D might be TRBD1 (6 bases). The CDR3 loop reads CASSLGGRLTEAFF. As DNA, the CDR3 is TGTGCCAGCAGTTTGGGGGGGCGACTCACTGAAGCTTTCTTT.